A selection of T cell receptor beta chains follows, all from one sample in a study of T-cell reconstitution after alpha-beta-depleted transplantation in children. TCRdb redid the calling of the PCR reads with MiXCR, one entry per CDR3 protein. The table lists approximately 590,000 distinct CDR3 sequences, over 9.5% of them singletons. Source: PBMCs from the stem cell graft donor, taken from the stem cell graft. The origin of the receptors is a human donor who donated a stem cell graft to a child with acute myeloid leukemia. The CDR3 runs from the conserved cysteine through the conserved F or W. D genes are given only for firm matches. Clone size, where shown, is once, few, many, or a class for clones that have expanded.

size	D	V	J	CDR3	DNA
many	TRBD2	TRBV24-1	TRBJ2-1	CATSDLQSGSPGGEQFF	TGTGCCACCAGTGATTTGCAGAGCGGGAGTCCCGGAGGGGAGCAGTTCTTC
many	NA	TRBV21-1	TRBJ2-6	CASAMNSGANVLTF	TGTGCCAGCGCAATGAACTCTGGGGCCAACGTCCTGACTTTC
NA	TRBD2	TRBV15	TRBJ2-2	CATSNPAGVATGELFF	TGTGCCACCAGCAACCCAGCGGGAGTGGCCACCGGGGAGCTGTTTTTT
NA	NA	TRBV20-1	TRBJ2-7	CSAWDSLTYEQYF	TGCAGTGCCTGGGACTCCCTAACCTACGAGCAGTACTTC
NA	NA	TRBV6-2/TRBV6-3	TRBJ2-7	CASKGYEQYF	TGTGCCAGCAAGGGTTACGAGCAGTACTTC
NA	NA	TRBV7-9	TRBJ1-3	CASSREDSGNTIYF	TGTGCCAGCAGCCGAGAAGACTCTGGAAACACCATATATTTT
many	NA	TRBV28	TRBJ2-5	CASSAAETQYF	TGTGCCAGCAGCGCTGCGGAGACCCAGTACTTC
few	TRBD2	TRBV19	TRBJ2-1	CASSALAGPSYNEQFF	TGTGCCAGTAGTGCACTAGCGGGGCCGTCCTACAATGAGCAGTTCTTC
NA	NA	TRBV7-9	TRBJ2-3	CASSPAIGTLTDTQYF	TGTGCCAGCAGCCCAGCCATCGGAACTCTCACAGATACGCAGTATTTT
few	NA	TRBV7-6	TRBJ1-2	CASSPGPGQHYGYTF	TGTGCCAGCAGCCCGGGGCCAGGACAGCACTATGGCTACACCTTC
few	NA	TRBV12-3/TRBV12-4	TRBJ2-7	CASSRTGTSPYF	TGTGCCAGCAGCCGAACCGGGACATCTCCGTACTTC
few	NA	TRBV6-6	TRBJ2-3	CATEVGTDTQYF	TGTGCCACCGAGGTAGGCACAGATACGCAGTATTTT
few	TRBD1	TRBV6-5	TRBJ2-7	CASSSGTGGTYEQYF	TGTGCCAGCAGTTCCGGGACAGGGGGGACCTACGAGCAGTACTTC
many	NA	TRBV7-2	TRBJ2-6	CASSEGRGTLGVLTF	TGTGCCAGCAGCGAGGGGCGGGGCACGTTGGGCGTCCTGACTTTC
many	TRBD1	TRBV12-3/TRBV12-4	TRBJ1-3	CASSQGAAGNTIYF	TGTGCCAGCAGTCAGGGGGCGGCTGGAAACACCATATATTTT
NA	TRBD2	TRBV20-1	TRBJ2-1	CSASPGSGSRNEQFF	TGCAGTGCTTCACCCGGTAGCGGGAGTAGGAATGAGCAGTTCTTC
NA	NA	TRBV29-1	TRBJ2-6	CSVEDPIDSGANVLTF	TGCAGCGTTGAAGACCCGATTGACTCTGGGGCCAACGTCCTGACTTTC
many	TRBD2	TRBV27	TRBJ2-3	CASSSPGLAGFTDTQYF	TGTGCCAGCAGTTCCCCGGGTTTAGCGGGATTCACAGATACGCAGTATTTT
few	TRBD2	TRBV29-1	TRBJ2-7	CSVEGASGNYEQYF	TGCAGCGTTGAAGGGGCTAGCGGAAACTACGAGCAGTACTTC
NA	NA	TRBV7-9	TRBJ2-1	CASSPRRGSYNEQFF	TGTGCCAGCAGCCCACGGAGGGGGTCCTACAATGAGCAGTTCTTC
many	TRBD1	TRBV28	TRBJ1-2	CASVRTGANYGYTF	TGTGCCAGCGTAAGAACAGGGGCCAACTATGGCTACACCTTC
NA	NA	TRBV20-1	TRBJ1-2	CSARPPGWGPDGGYTF	TGCAGTGCTAGACCCCCGGGTTGGGGCCCCGACGGGGGCTACACCTTC
many	NA	TRBV9	TRBJ1-1	CASSVDQGPNTEAFF	TGTGCCAGCAGCGTAGACCAGGGCCCGAACACTGAAGCTTTCTTT
many	TRBD1	TRBV7-3	TRBJ2-3	CASSLKGTEDTQYF	TGTGCCAGCAGCTTAAAAGGGACAGAAGATACGCAGTATTTT
NA	TRBD1	TRBV5-1	TRBJ2-1	CASSLVGTGYNEQFF	TGCGCCAGCAGCTTGGTGGGGACAGGGTACAATGAGCAGTTCTTC
few	TRBD1	TRBV3-1	TRBJ1-2	CASSRDRRDRPARTF	TGTGCCAGCAGCCGTGACAGGCGGGACAGGCCCGCTAGGACCTTC
few	NA	TRBV11-2	TRBJ1-2	CASSSRAQGYTF	TGTGCCAGCAGCTCCAGGGCTCAGGGCTACACCTTC
few	TRBD2	TRBV5-1	TRBJ2-7	CASSLAGPSSYEQYF	TGCGCCAGCAGTTTAGCGGGACCGAGCTCCTACGAGCAGTACTTC
few	NA	TRBV7-2	TRBJ2-7	CASSRTAGFYEQYF	TGTGCCAGCAGCCGGACAGCGGGATTCTATGAGCAGTACTTC
once	TRBD2	TRBV11-2	TRBJ2-6	CASSPRTSGTGGANVLTF	TGTGCCAGCAGCCCCCGGACTAGCGGGACGGGGGGGGCCAACGTCCTGACTTTC
NA	TRBD1	TRBV12-3/TRBV12-4	TRBJ1-1	CASSFQGQTDTEAFF	TGTGCCAGCAGTTTCCAGGGACAGACGGACACTGAAGCTTTCTTT
many	NA	TRBV29-1	TRBJ2-1	CSVETAQHNEQFF	TGCAGCGTTGAAACGGCTCAGCACAATGAGCAGTTCTTC
NA	TRBD2	TRBV5-1	TRBJ2-1	CASSLVGGRADEQFF	TGCGCCAGCAGCTTGGTGGGCGGGAGGGCCGATGAGCAGTTCTTC
NA	TRBD2	TRBV20-1	TRBJ2-2	CSARPSGRETGELFF	TGCAGTGCTAGACCTAGCGGGAGGGAAACCGGGGAGCTGTTTTTT
few	TRBD2	TRBV6-1	TRBJ2-7	CASSRLTSGSYPEQYF	TGTGCCAGCAGCCGACTTACTAGCGGGAGTTACCCCGAGCAGTACTTC
few	TRBD2	TRBV4-3	TRBJ2-1	CASSRSGDNEQFF	TGCGCCAGCAGCCGAAGCGGGGACAATGAGCAGTTCTTC
NA	TRBD2	TRBV6-5	TRBJ2-7	CASSFPSGSPHEQYF	TGTGCCAGCAGTTTTCCTAGCGGGAGTCCCCACGAGCAGTACTTC
NA	NA	TRBV6-4	TRBJ1-5	CASSDRAGGNQPQHF	TGTGCCAGCAGTGACAGGGCCGGTGGCAATCAGCCCCAGCATTTT
few	TRBD1	TRBV7-8	TRBJ1-5	CASSPMGQENQPQHF	TGTGCCAGCAGCCCCATGGGACAGGAGAATCAGCCCCAGCATTTT
NA	NA	TRBV7-8	TRBJ2-7	CASSLGPWEQYF	TGTGCCAGCAGCTTAGGGCCGTGGGAGCAGTACTTC
few	NA	TRBV12-3/TRBV12-4	TRBJ1-2	CASTQRDTNYGYTF	TGTGCCAGCACCCAGCGAGATACTAACTATGGCTACACCTTC
many	TRBD2	TRBV15	TRBJ2-1	CATSSDGLAGGQFF	TGTGCCACCAGCAGTGACGGACTAGCGGGAGGGCAGTTCTTC
few	NA	TRBV3-1	TRBJ1-6	CASSQLNSPLHF	TGTGCCAGCAGCCAATTGAATTCACCCCTCCACTTT
NA	TRBD1	TRBV29-1	TRBJ1-1	CSVAALTGALMNTEAFF	TGCAGCGTTGCCGCTTTGACAGGGGCGCTCATGAACACTGAAGCTTTCTTT
few	NA	TRBV5-1	TRBJ2-5	CASSTGGTLRETQYF	TGCGCCAGCAGCACGGGCGGGACCCTCCGAGAGACCCAGTACTTC
many	NA	TRBV15	TRBJ2-4	CATSRTEDIQYF	TGTGCCACCAGCAGGACAGAGGACATTCAGTACTTC
few	NA	TRBV5-1	TRBJ2-2	CASSLVSDTGELFF	TGCGCCAGCAGCTTGGTCTCAGACACCGGGGAGCTGTTTTTT
NA	NA	TRBV7-9	TRBJ2-5	CASSLAVRETQYF	TGTGCCAGCAGCTTAGCAGTAAGGGAGACCCAGTACTTC
many	NA	TRBV12-3/TRBV12-4	TRBJ2-7	CASTRVPGEQYF	TGTGCCAGCACACGGGTTCCTGGGGAGCAGTACTTC
many	NA	TRBV4-3	TRBJ2-3	CASSQAGGIADTQYF	TGCGCCAGCAGCCAAGCGGGCGGGATCGCAGATACGCAGTATTTT
once	TRBD2	TRBV5-1	TRBJ2-7	CASSLRGTSSSYEQYF	TGCGCCAGCAGCTTGCGCGGGACTAGCTCCAGCTACGAGCAGTACTTC
few	NA	TRBV7-2	TRBJ2-1	CASSLGLGHNEQFF	TGTGCCAGCAGCTTGGGACTGGGGCACAATGAGCAGTTCTTC
few	NA	TRBV6-1	TRBJ2-7	CASSPTGGPGYEQYF	TGTGCCAGCAGTCCCACCGGCGGGCCAGGGTACGAGCAGTACTTC
many	NA	TRBV19	TRBJ1-4	CASSIDPRMRQLFF	TGTGCCAGTAGTATAGATCCACGGATGCGACAACTGTTTTTT
NA	NA	TRBV20-1	TRBJ2-3	CSARSGTDTQYF	TGCAGTGCCAGGTCTGGCACAGATACGCAGTATTTT